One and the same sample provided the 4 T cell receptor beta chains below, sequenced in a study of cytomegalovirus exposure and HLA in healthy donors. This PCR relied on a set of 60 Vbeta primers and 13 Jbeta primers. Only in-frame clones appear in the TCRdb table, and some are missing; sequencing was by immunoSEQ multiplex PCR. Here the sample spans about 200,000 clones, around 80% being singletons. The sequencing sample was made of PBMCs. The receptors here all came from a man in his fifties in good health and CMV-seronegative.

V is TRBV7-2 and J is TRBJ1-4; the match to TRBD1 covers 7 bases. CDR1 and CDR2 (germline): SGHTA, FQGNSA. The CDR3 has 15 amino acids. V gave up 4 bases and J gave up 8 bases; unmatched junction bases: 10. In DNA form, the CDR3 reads TGTGCCAGCAGCTCCCAACCAGGGGGAAGAGAAAAACTGTTTTTT. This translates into CASSSQPGGREKLFF.

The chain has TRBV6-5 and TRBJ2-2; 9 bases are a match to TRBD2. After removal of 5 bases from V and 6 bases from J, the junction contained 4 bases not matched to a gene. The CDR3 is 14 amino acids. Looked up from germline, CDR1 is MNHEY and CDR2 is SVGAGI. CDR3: CASSEGLASGELFF. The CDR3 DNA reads TGTGCCAGCAGTGAAGGACTAGCGTCCGGGGAGCTGTTTTTT.

CDR3 loop: CASSRLSSYEQYF. Written as DNA, the CDR3 is TGCGCCAGCAGCCGACTATCGTCCTACGAGCAGTACTTC. V and J are TRBV5-1 and TRBJ2-7, with D possibly being TRBD2 (5 bases). Trimming took 4 bases from V and 1 from J, leaving 9 bases between them. Germline assignment: CDR1 SGHRS and CDR2 YFSETQ. The length of the CDR3 is 13 residues.

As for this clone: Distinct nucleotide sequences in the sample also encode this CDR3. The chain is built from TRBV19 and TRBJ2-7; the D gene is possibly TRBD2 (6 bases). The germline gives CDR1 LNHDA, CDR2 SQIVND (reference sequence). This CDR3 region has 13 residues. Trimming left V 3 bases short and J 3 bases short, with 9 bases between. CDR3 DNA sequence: TGTGCCAGTAGTATTGGGCGGGGCTACGAGCAGTACTTC. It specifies CASSIGRGYEQYF.